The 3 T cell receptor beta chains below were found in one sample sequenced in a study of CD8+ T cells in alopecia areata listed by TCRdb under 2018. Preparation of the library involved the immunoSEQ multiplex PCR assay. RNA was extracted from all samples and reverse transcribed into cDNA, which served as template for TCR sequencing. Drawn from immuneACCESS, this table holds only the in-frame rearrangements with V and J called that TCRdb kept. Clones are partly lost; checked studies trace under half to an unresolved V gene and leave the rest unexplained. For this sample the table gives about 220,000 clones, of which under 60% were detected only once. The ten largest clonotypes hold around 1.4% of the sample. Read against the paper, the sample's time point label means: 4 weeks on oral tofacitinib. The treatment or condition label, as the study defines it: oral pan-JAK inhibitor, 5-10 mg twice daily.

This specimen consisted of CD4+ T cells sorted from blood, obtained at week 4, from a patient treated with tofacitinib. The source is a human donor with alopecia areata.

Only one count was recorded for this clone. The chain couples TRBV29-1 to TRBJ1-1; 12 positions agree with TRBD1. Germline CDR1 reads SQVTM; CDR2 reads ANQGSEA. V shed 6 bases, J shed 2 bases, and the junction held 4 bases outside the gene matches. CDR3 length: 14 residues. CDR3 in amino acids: CSVQGQGANTEAFF. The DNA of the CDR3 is TGCAGCGTCCAGGGACAGGGGGCCAACACTGAAGCTTTCTTT.

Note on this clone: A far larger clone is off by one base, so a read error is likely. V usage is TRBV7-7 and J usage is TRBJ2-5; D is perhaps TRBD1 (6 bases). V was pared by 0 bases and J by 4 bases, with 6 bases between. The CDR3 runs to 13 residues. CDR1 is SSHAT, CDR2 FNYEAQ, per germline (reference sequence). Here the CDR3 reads CASSLAGGETQYF. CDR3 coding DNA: TGTGCCAGCAGCTTAGCAGGGGGAGAGACCCAGTACTTC. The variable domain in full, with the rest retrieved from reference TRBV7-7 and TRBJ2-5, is GAGVSQSPRYKVTKRGQDVTLRCDPISSHATLYWYQQALGQGPEFLTYFNYEAQPDKSGLPSDRFSAERPEGSISTLTIQRTEQRDSAMYRCASSLAGGETQYFGPGTRLLVL.

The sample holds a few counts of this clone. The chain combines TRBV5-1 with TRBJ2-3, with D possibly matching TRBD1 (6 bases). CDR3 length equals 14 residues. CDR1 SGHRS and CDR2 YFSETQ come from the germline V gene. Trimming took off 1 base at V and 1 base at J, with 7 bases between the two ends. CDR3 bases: TGCGCCAGCAGCTTGCGGACAGGCACAGATACGCAGTATTTT. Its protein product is CASSLRTGTDTQYF.